What follows is one T cell receptor beta chain and its context. This entry comes from a study of blood T cell repertoires in COVID-19. As processed by the authors: Cell counts per sample came from amplifying reference gene primers. Method: immunoSEQ multiplex PCR; TCRdb's copy keeps in-frame clones and lacks some. That table gives V, J and clone size, and the DNA gave D and trimming. The data contain 75,000 to 85,000 clones, 86% of them seen just once; the ten biggest clones take up over 15%. Trimming cost V 9 bases and J 7 bases; bases outside gene matches: 10. The CDR3 is 14 residues long. Germline V CDR1 and CDR2: LNHDA, SQIVND (reference sequence).

The sequenced material came from peripheral blood. The J gene is TRBJ2-1, the V gene TRBV19, with 9 bases fitting TRBD2. The source is a human donor in a cohort sampled during active COVID-19. The CDR3 DNA reads as TGTGCCAGCACCGGGACTAGCTTTTCAAATGAGCAGTTCTTC. This encodes CASTGTSFSNEQFF. Full variable domain (remainder filled in from reference TRBV19 and TRBJ2-1): DGGITQSPKYLFRKEGQNVTLSCEQNLNHDAMYWYRQDPGQGLRLIYYSQIVNDFQKGDIAEGYSVSREKKESFPLTVTSAQKNPTAFYLCASTGTSFSNEQFFGPGTRLTVL.